This TCR beta chain was identified in a study of control samples from healthy donors and cancer patients. Produced via immunoSEQ multiplex PCR; TCRdb's table is partial and in-frame only. Of about 140,000 clones listed, approximately 91% are singletons. Germline-derived CDR1 and CDR2 are SGHAT and FQNNGV. V dropped 8 bases and J dropped 5; count of bases not matched to a gene: 12. This CDR3 comprises 14 residues. The sequenced sample was blood. This chain uses TRBV11-2 with TRBJ2-7; TRBD1 aligns across 7 bases. The TCR comes from a man aged 30 to 39 in good health. As DNA, the CDR3 is TGTGCCAGCTTTAGGGGGCAGGGGTCCCACGAGCAGTACTTC. Protein product: CASFRGQGSHEQYF.